Reported below is one TCR beta chain. The antigen this receptor binds is unknown. No clone much larger than this one lies a single base away; base qualities are absent. At the junction V is shortened by 3 bases and J by 3 bases; bases outside the gene matches: 5. There are 15 amino acids in the CDR3, from cysteine to phenylalanine inclusive. CDR3 DNA is the only sequence kept; it has 45 bases, read in frame from the first base. CDR1 and CDR2 (LGHDT, YNNKEL) derive from the germline V gene (reference sequence). Explained via the paper, the time point label denotes: baseline before first vaccination. Vaccinee samples came from UK trials COV001 and COV002, including a single-blind randomized controlled phase 2/3 trial of AZD1222 (ChAdOx1 nCoV-19) in healthy adults. Trial participant PBMC samples were collected at day 0 and day 28 after the second dose for TCRbeta chain sequencing. These data come from a study of T cell responses to AZD1222 COVID-19 vaccine (dated by TCRdb to 2020 to 2022). At the level of the whole study: AZD1222 recipients given second doses at about 4 weeks or at about 12 weeks were pooled, since spike-specific TCR depth and breadth were not found to differ between the two schedules. A total of under 250 trial participants underwent TCR sequencing, of whom about 200 had received two doses of AZD1222 and some 26 had received two doses of the MenACWY control vaccine. Trial participants were enrolled by age into subgroups of 18-55, 56-69 and 70-plus years, and roughly 150, 30 and 60 TCR-sequenced participants, respectively, were included in these subgroups.

Overall study results and their limits: Participants were mostly white British and included more females than males, and it was suggested by the authors that clonal diversity may have been underestimated. No day 14 peak-response samples were available, so repertoires were characterized only after the peak T cell response. Reportedly, almost half of the unique spike-specific TCRs recognized epitopes lying outside the regions that are mutated in the B.1.351 and B.1.1.7 variants. In the small 56-69-year group, the increase in depth fell short of significance, most likely because of low power. Conclusions about previously exposed vaccinees are limited, since just a handful of AZD1222 recipients were seropositive for SARS-CoV-2 at baseline. The vaccine-associated CD4 TCRs covered the entire spike protein, and the dominant responses fell in regions 160-218 and 743-854. After two AZD1222 doses, both the breadth and the depth of spike-specific TCRs were significantly higher than at day 0 and than in MenACWY recipients.

The CDR3 regions of human TCRbeta chains were analyzed by immunosequencing. The authors' analysis ran thus. TCRs in the repertoires were compared against a reference library of SARS-CoV-2-specific TCRs that had been generated with the MIRA antigen-specificity platform. Breadth was defined as the fraction of unique TCRs that were SARS-CoV-2-associated. Depth was defined as the fraction of total T cells that were SARS-CoV-2-associated. Using the MIRA data, each spike-specific TCR was mapped to the spike region that the TCR reacts to and placed in a CD4 or CD8 class. Log10-transformed breadth and depth values were compared by one-way ANOVA with Sidak's multiple comparisons tests. TCRdb re-hosts the immuneACCESS table, in-frame sequences only. Its copies lack some clones; in the studies checked, an unresolved V gene accounts for under half of them, and the cause for the rest is not known. D and trimming were read from the DNA, whereas the V and J calls and clone size are those reported in that table. The sample table lists roughly 180,000 clones, over 75% of them with a count of one. The ten largest clones add up to about 6.9% of the sample.

The rearrangement joined TRBV3-1 (or the pseudogene TRBV3-2) to TRBJ1-5; 7 middle bases align to TRBD1. The specimen was peripheral blood, collected on day 0 of AZD1222 vaccination. This receptor was taken from an adult in good health. The DNA reads as follows: TGTGCCAGCAGCCAGTTAACAGGGGTCAATCAGCCCCAGCATTTT. Its amino acids are CASSQLTGVNQPQHF.